The present entry profiles one T cell receptor beta chain with its context. The target antigen is unknown. The entry originates in a study of OX40 agonist ivuxolimab in advanced cancers. The overall study: In this trial design, patients received ivuxolimab intravenously at 0.01 to 10 mg/kg every 2 weeks.

With autoimmune disease history or systemic immunosuppression, patients were excluded. Blood sampling was done at baseline, cycle 4 day 1, and cycle 7 day 1. CDR1 and CDR2 (germline): SQVTM, ANQGSEA. The CDR3 covers 13 residues. The germline V and J ends were trimmed by 5 bases and 4 bases, with 12 bases remaining between them. Broader study findings: Both blood CD4+ and CD8+ T cells showed clonal growth by week 6 at 0.1 to 3.0 mg/kg.

Profiled with immunoSEQ multiplex PCR; TCRdb holds only in-frame clones, not every one. In the table there are approximately 77,000 clones, approximately 84% of which are singletons. The sequence derives from an adult with an advanced solid tumor such as melanoma, head and neck, liver or kidney cancer. This specimen consisted of CD4+ or CD8+ T cells sorted from blood, obtained in a trial of the OX40 agonist ivuxolimab. The gene calls are TRBV29-1 and TRBJ1-3; D gene unclear. DNA of the CDR3: TGCAGCGTTTCCCCTAGCGCGGGAAACACCATATATTTT. It specifies CSVSPSAGNTIYF.